This is a list of T cell receptor beta chains from one sample in a study of cytomegalovirus exposure and HLA in healthy donors. The protocol was immunoSEQ multiplex PCR, while the TCRdb copy is restricted to in-frame clones and leaves out a portion. This table has over 200,000 clones, about 90% appearing once. Input material: PBMCs. Receptors originate from a woman aged 25 to 39 in good health and CMV-seronegative. CDR3s include the opening cysteine and the closing phenylalanine or tryptophan. Each record gives: V gene, D gene, J gene, clone size, CDR3 protein, CDR3 DNA. A D gene is named only where the DNA matches it firmly. The size of a clone is reported for some rows only, either as once, few or many, or as a class for expanded clones.

v_call: TRBV2
d_call: .
j_call: TRBJ1-2
clone_size: .
cdr3_aa: CASSTPGRGGYTF
cdr3_nt: TGTGCCAGCAGTACCCCTGGACGGGGAGGCTACACCTTC

v_call: TRBV6-1
d_call: .
j_call: TRBJ2-6
clone_size: .
cdr3_aa: CASGEDNSGANVLTF
cdr3_nt: TGTGCCAGCGGGGAGGACAACTCTGGGGCCAACGTCCTGACTTTC

v_call: TRBV5-1
d_call: .
j_call: TRBJ1-2
clone_size: .
cdr3_aa: CASSLGGGAFYGYTF
cdr3_nt: TGCGCCAGCAGCTTGGGCGGGGGCGCTTTCTATGGCTACACCTTC

v_call: TRBV7-8
d_call: TRBD2
j_call: TRBJ2-2
clone_size: once
cdr3_aa: CASSFLAGDNTGELFF
cdr3_nt: TGTGCCAGCAGCTTTCTAGCGGGGGACAACACCGGGGAGCTGTTTTTT

v_call: TRBV4-2
d_call: .
j_call: TRBJ1-4
clone_size: .
cdr3_aa: CASSQGMGGWLFF
cdr3_nt: TGTGCCAGCAGCCAAGGAATGGGGGGCTGGCTGTTTTTT

v_call: TRBV27
d_call: .
j_call: TRBJ1-2
clone_size: .
cdr3_aa: CASRYRVGANYGYTF
cdr3_nt: TGTGCCAGCAGATACAGGGTAGGGGCTAACTATGGCTACACCTTC

v_call: TRBV6-1
d_call: TRBD1
j_call: TRBJ1-2
clone_size: .
cdr3_aa: CASRARQGNGYTF
cdr3_nt: TGTGCCAGCAGGGCAAGACAGGGTAATGGCTACACCTTC

v_call: TRBV6-5
d_call: TRBD2
j_call: TRBJ2-1
clone_size: .
cdr3_aa: CASSYSGGYEQFF
cdr3_nt: TGTGCCAGCAGTTACTCGGGGGGGTATGAGCAGTTCTTC

v_call: TRBV27
d_call: .
j_call: TRBJ2-2
clone_size: .
cdr3_aa: CASSWASSTGELFF
cdr3_nt: TGTGCCAGCAGTTGGGCTAGCAGCACCGGGGAGCTGTTTTTT

v_call: TRBV19
d_call: .
j_call: TRBJ2-1
clone_size: .
cdr3_aa: CASSIGRLNEQFF
cdr3_nt: TGTGCCAGTAGTATAGGTAGGCTCAATGAGCAGTTCTTC

v_call: TRBV6-5
d_call: .
j_call: TRBJ2-1
clone_size: .
cdr3_aa: CASSTGTNEQFF
cdr3_nt: TGTGCCAGCAGTACGGGAACGAATGAGCAGTTCTTC

v_call: TRBV5-1
d_call: TRBD2
j_call: TRBJ2-1
clone_size: .
cdr3_aa: CASSRTSARYNEQFF
cdr3_nt: TGCGCCAGCAGCCGAACTAGCGCGAGGTACAATGAGCAGTTCTTC

v_call: TRBV19
d_call: .
j_call: TRBJ1-1
clone_size: .
cdr3_aa: CAVIGVGNTEAFF
cdr3_nt: TGTGCGGTTATTGGGGTAGGGAACACTGAAGCTTTCTTT

v_call: TRBV27
d_call: TRBD2
j_call: TRBJ2-7
clone_size: .
cdr3_aa: CASRLAGAYEQYF
cdr3_nt: TGTGCCAGTCGACTAGCGGGAGCCTACGAGCAGTACTTC

v_call: TRBV5-1
d_call: TRBD2
j_call: TRBJ2-5
clone_size: .
cdr3_aa: CASSPSGYQETQYF
cdr3_nt: TGCGCCAGCAGCCCTAGCGGGTACCAAGAGACCCAGTACTTC

v_call: TRBV28
d_call: TRBD1
j_call: TRBJ2-7
clone_size: .
cdr3_aa: CASHRDRGSEQYF
cdr3_nt: TGTGCCAGCCACCGGGACAGGGGCTCCGAGCAGTACTTC

v_call: TRBV5-4
d_call: .
j_call: TRBJ2-1
clone_size: few
cdr3_aa: CASSWDFSAEQFF
cdr3_nt: TGTGCCAGCAGCTGGGACTTCAGCGCTGAGCAGTTCTTC

v_call: TRBV7-6
d_call: TRBD2
j_call: TRBJ2-3
clone_size: .
cdr3_aa: CASSNGLAGDTQYF
cdr3_nt: TGTGCCAGCAGCAACGGACTAGCAGGAGATACGCAGTATTTT

v_call: TRBV19
d_call: .
j_call: TRBJ2-7
clone_size: .
cdr3_aa: CASSIGNEQYF
cdr3_nt: TGTGCCAGTAGTATAGGGAACGAGCAGTACTTC

v_call: TRBV5-6
d_call: TRBD1
j_call: TRBJ2-7
clone_size: .
cdr3_aa: CASASGTGASSYEQYF
cdr3_nt: TGTGCCAGCGCTTCGGGGACAGGGGCCTCTTCCTACGAGCAGTACTTC

v_call: TRBV7-2
d_call: .
j_call: TRBJ2-7
clone_size: .
cdr3_aa: CASSLPPTLNNEQYF
cdr3_nt: TGTGCCAGCAGCTTACCCCCAACACTAAACAACGAGCAGTACTTC

v_call: TRBV4-1
d_call: TRBD1
j_call: TRBJ2-7
clone_size: .
cdr3_aa: CASSLGDSLGEQYF
cdr3_nt: TGCGCCAGCAGCCTAGGGGACAGCCTTGGCGAGCAGTACTTC

v_call: TRBV27
d_call: .
j_call: TRBJ2-1
clone_size: .
cdr3_aa: CASSLRLAGSAVEEQFF
cdr3_nt: TGTGCCAGCAGCCTCAGATTAGCAGGGAGCGCAGTAGAAGAGCAGTTCTTC

v_call: TRBV7-8
d_call: TRBD2
j_call: TRBJ2-1
clone_size: .
cdr3_aa: CASSFSGVLSYNEQFF
cdr3_nt: TGTGCCAGCAGCTTCAGCGGGGTTCTCTCCTACAATGAGCAGTTCTTC

v_call: TRBV10-2
d_call: TRBD2
j_call: TRBJ2-3
clone_size: .
cdr3_aa: CASSGIAGGTDTQYF
cdr3_nt: TGCGCCAGCAGCGGGATAGCGGGAGGGACAGATACGCAGTATTTT

v_call: TRBV4-2
d_call: .
j_call: TRBJ2-7
clone_size: .
cdr3_aa: CASSQELWGRDYEQYF
cdr3_nt: TGTGCCAGCAGCCAAGAGCTATGGGGTAGGGATTACGAGCAGTACTTC

v_call: TRBV9
d_call: .
j_call: TRBJ2-7
clone_size: .
cdr3_aa: CASSGEGGRGYEQYF
cdr3_nt: TGTGCCAGCAGCGGAGAGGGGGGCAGGGGCTACGAGCAGTACTTC

v_call: TRBV5-4
d_call: .
j_call: TRBJ2-1
clone_size: .
cdr3_aa: CASSPVGSPYNEQFF
cdr3_nt: TGTGCCAGCAGCCCGGTCGGGAGTCCCTACAATGAGCAGTTCTTC

v_call: TRBV27
d_call: .
j_call: TRBJ1-1
clone_size: .
cdr3_aa: CASSDDRNTEAFF
cdr3_nt: TGTGCCAGCAGCGACGACAGAAACACTGAAGCTTTCTTT

v_call: TRBV2
d_call: .
j_call: TRBJ2-1
clone_size: .
cdr3_aa: CASSENGISYNEQFF
cdr3_nt: TGTGCCAGCAGTGAGAACGGTATCTCCTACAATGAGCAGTTCTTC

v_call: TRBV29-1
d_call: .
j_call: TRBJ2-5
clone_size: .
cdr3_aa: CSVLTIGAVQETQYF
cdr3_nt: TGCAGCGTTCTCACAATAGGAGCCGTACAAGAGACCCAGTACTTC

v_call: TRBV28
d_call: .
j_call: TRBJ2-7
clone_size: .
cdr3_aa: CASSLNTYEQYF
cdr3_nt: TGTGCCAGCAGTCTAAATACCTACGAGCAGTACTTC

v_call: TRBV5-1
d_call: .
j_call: TRBJ2-3
clone_size: .
cdr3_aa: CASSLGISGATDTQYF
cdr3_nt: TGCGCCAGCAGCTTGGGGATAAGTGGGGCCACAGATACGCAGTATTTT

v_call: TRBV27
d_call: .
j_call: TRBJ2-7
clone_size: .
cdr3_aa: CASSQDGPYEQYF
cdr3_nt: TGTGCCAGCAGTCAGGACGGTCCCTACGAGCAGTACTTC

v_call: TRBV4-3
d_call: TRBD1
j_call: TRBJ2-5
clone_size: .
cdr3_aa: CASSQEGRGQGETQYF
cdr3_nt: TGCGCCAGCAGCCAAGAGGGGAGGGGACAGGGAGAGACCCAGTACTTC

v_call: TRBV10-2
d_call: TRBD2
j_call: TRBJ2-7
clone_size: .
cdr3_aa: CASSGTRGPREQYF
cdr3_nt: TGCGCCAGCAGTGGGACTAGAGGCCCTCGGGAGCAGTACTTC

v_call: TRBV7-3
d_call: .
j_call: TRBJ2-3
clone_size: .
cdr3_aa: CASSLTGRDTDTQYF
cdr3_nt: TGTGCCAGCAGCTTAACCGGGCGAGACACAGATACGCAGTATTTT

v_call: TRBV15
d_call: .
j_call: TRBJ1-2
clone_size: .
cdr3_aa: CATSTGELGYGYTF
cdr3_nt: TGTGCCACCAGCACTGGGGAGCTAGGCTATGGCTACACCTTC